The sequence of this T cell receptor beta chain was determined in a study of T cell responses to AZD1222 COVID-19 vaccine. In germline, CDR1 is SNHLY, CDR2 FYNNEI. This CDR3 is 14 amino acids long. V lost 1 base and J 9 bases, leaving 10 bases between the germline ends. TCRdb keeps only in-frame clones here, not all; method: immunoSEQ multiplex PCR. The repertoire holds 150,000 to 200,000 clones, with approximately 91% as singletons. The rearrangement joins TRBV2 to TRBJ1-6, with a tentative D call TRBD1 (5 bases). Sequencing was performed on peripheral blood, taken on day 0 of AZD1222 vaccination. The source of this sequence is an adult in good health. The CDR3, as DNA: TGTGCCAGCAGTGAAGTCTGGGGGATTTCACCCCTCCACTTT. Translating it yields CASSEVWGISPLHF.